These 8 T cell receptor beta chains share one sample of origin, sequenced in a study of blood T cell repertoires in COVID-19. The table came from immunoSEQ multiplex PCR; TCRdb's copy has only in-frame clones and leaves some out. The repertoire holds 300,000 to 350,000 clones, around 85% seen once, with 4% to 5.5% in the top ten. The sequenced material came from PBMCs or T cells enriched from blood (not recorded which). These receptors were collected from a woman aged 35 to 49 with acute COVID-19.

The V and J genes are TRBV6-1 and TRBJ2-5; 8 positions match TRBD1. Germline trimming cut 1 base from V and 9 bases from J; bases unmatched to any gene: 7. The CDR3 runs 14 residues. Germline V gene lookup returns CDR1 MNHNS and CDR2 SASEGT. CDR3 bases: TGTGCCAGCAGTGAAGTGGCAGGGGGCTGGTCCCAGTACTTC. Translated: CASSEVAGGWSQYF.

The V gene is TRBV18, the J gene TRBJ2-1; 10 nucleotides line up with TRBD2. This CDR3 region has 16 residues. With 1 base clipped from V and 3 bases from J, the junction kept 3 bases outside the gene matches. Germline CDR1 is KGHSH and CDR2 is LQKENI. The CDR3: CASSPLGTSVYNEQFF. The CDR3 DNA follows: TGTGCCAGCTCACCACTGGGGACTAGCGTCTACAATGAGCAGTTCTTC.

The genes are TRBV19 and TRBJ2-3; tentative D call: TRBD1 (6 bases). Per germline, CDR1 LNHDA and CDR2 SQIVND (reference sequence). The length of the CDR3 is 16 residues. With 7 bases removed from V and 2 bases from J, the gap between germline ends came to 19 bases. The CDR3 loop is CASTVTGTLHTDTQYF. In nucleotides, the CDR3 is TGTGCCAGTACAGTTACCGGGACACTTCACACAGATACGCAGTATTTT.

This clone was observed a handful of times. The rearrangement links TRBV21-1 to TRBJ1-4; the table names TRBD1, a call not compared with the DNA. TRBV21-1 is classified as a pseudogene. The CDR3 runs to 16 residues. CDR3 sequence reads: CASSKVVAVFNEKLFF. In DNA, the CDR3 is TGTGCCAGCAGCAAAGTCGTGGCAGTATTTAATGAAAAACTGTTTTTT.

The chain recombines TRBV7-9 with TRBJ2-2; 7 nucleotides align to TRBD1. With 1 base clipped from V and 4 bases from J, the junction kept 12 bases outside the gene matches. CDR1 and CDR2 from the germline V gene are SEHNR and FQNEAQ (reference sequence). The CDR3 runs to 18 residues. The CDR3 DNA reads as TGTGCCAGCAGCTTAGTCCCCGGGGACAGCGGCCTCACCGGGGAGCTGTTTTTT. Protein sequence: CASSLVPGDSGLTGELFF.

V usage is TRBV5-6 and J usage is TRBJ1-4, with D tentatively TRBD1 (6 bases). V was shortened by 0 bases and J by 0 bases, with 9 bases between the two germline ends. CDR1 and CDR2 from the germline V gene are SGHDT and YYEEEE. The CDR3 has 16 residues. Here the CDR3 reads CASSLGTATTNEKLFF. Here the CDR3 DNA reads TGTGCCAGCAGCTTGGGGACAGCTACAACTAATGAAAAACTGTTTTTT.

This sequence joins TRBV7-2 and TRBJ2-3, with a tentative D call TRBD1 (6 bases). V was pared by 5 bases and J by 0 bases, with 15 bases between. Germline lookup yields CDR1 SGHTA and CDR2 FQGNSA. This CDR3 spans 16 amino acids. The CDR3 region has the DNA TGTGCCAGCAGCCCCAGGACAGATATAAGCACAGATACGCAGTATTTT. Its protein product is CASSPRTDISTDTQYF.

This chain connects TRBV15 to TRBJ2-7; 11 bases line up with TRBD1. Per the germline V gene, CDR1 is LNHNV and CDR2 is YYDKDF (reference sequence). V lost 0 bases and J lost 6; bases outside the gene matches: 13. This CDR3 spans 18 amino acids. The CDR3 loop reads CATSREAQGQGVVGEQYF. The CDR3, as DNA: TGTGCCACCAGCAGAGAGGCACAGGGACAGGGGGTAGTAGGCGAGCAGTACTTC.